The 15 T cell receptor beta chains listed next were all sequenced from one sample in a study of shared clonotypes between healthy human individuals. Repertoires were generated with immunoSEQ multiplex PCR, while TCRdb's copy carries only in-frame clones and drops some. The data contain 550,000 to 850,000 clones, 72% of them singletons. Sequencing input: memory CD4+ T cells sorted from blood. As for subset: CD45RA-negative fraction. These receptors originate from a woman in her twenties or thirties in good health.

This chain links TRBV4-1 with TRBJ2-3, with TRBD2 matching over 8 bases. CDR1 is MGHRA and CDR2 is YSYEKL in the germline V gene. The CDR3 runs 17 residues. V was clipped by 4 bases and J by 3 bases; unmatched bases: 12. In nucleotides, the CDR3 is TGCGCCAGCAGCCTCCCGAGAGGAGCGGGAGTAACAGATACGCAGTATTTT. It is translated as CASSLPRGAGVTDTQYF.

About this clone itself: Its ends do not fully match the called genes, so a read error is possible. V gene TRBV6-5 combines with J gene TRBJ2-7, with unresolved D. This CDR3 region has 15 residues. Germline assignment: CDR1 MNHEY and CDR2 SVGAGI. The CDR3 DNA follows: TGTGCCAACAGTTACTCGGGTGGTGGAAACTACGAGCAGTACTTC. Its translation: CANSYSGGGNYEQYF.

This clone has only a few counts. The rearrangement uses TRBV5-1 and TRBJ2-5; D might be TRBD1 or TRBD2, each matching 5 bases. Trimming left V 4 bases short and J 2 bases short, with 18 bases between. CDR1 SGHRS and CDR2 YFSETQ come from the germline V gene. CDR3 length equals 16 residues. The CDR3: CASSRTSAGIQETQYF. CDR3 DNA sequence: TGCGCCAGCAGCCGGACATCGGCGGGCATACAAGAGACCCAGTACTTC.

J is TRBJ2-1 and V is TRBV5-4; no clear D gene. The CDR3 loop spans 11 amino acids. Germline lookup yields CDR1 SGHNT and CDR2 YYREEE (reference sequence). V was trimmed by 2 bases and J by 7 bases, leaving 4 bases between them. The CDR3 region has the DNA TGTGCCAGCAGCTTCTTGAATGAGCAGTTCTTC. This gives the protein CASSFLNEQFF.

This chain uses TRBV19 with TRBJ1-1, with D maybe TRBD1 (5 bases). Trimming left V 7 bases short and J 1 base short, with 16 bases between. This CDR3 has 15 amino acids. Per the germline V gene, CDR1 is LNHDA and CDR2 is SQIVND (reference sequence). Written as DNA, the CDR3 is TGTGCCAGTACCCAATTTTGGGGGTCGAACACTGAAGCTTTCTTT. It specifies CASTQFWGSNTEAFF.

The chain is built from TRBV7-9 and TRBJ2-3; 7 positions agree with TRBD2. This CDR3 has 14 residues. Trimming removed 5 bases from V and 1 base from J; junction bases left unmatched: 3. In germline, CDR1 is SEHNR, CDR2 FQNEAQ (reference sequence). The CDR3 sequence: CASSRDYRTDTQYF. DNA of the CDR3: TGTGCCAGCAGCCGGGACTACCGCACAGATACGCAGTATTTT.

In its sample, this clone was seen many times. The V and J genes are TRBV7-2 and TRBJ1-3; no definite D call. In germline, CDR1 is SGHTA, CDR2 FQGNSA. The CDR3 sequence is 13 residues long. Trimming cost V 5 bases and J 1 base, with 6 bases left between them. The CDR3 DNA sequence: TGTGCCAGCAGCCCTAGGTCTGGAAACACCATATATTTT. Its translation is CASSPRSGNTIYF.

CDR3 DNA sequence: TGTGCCAGCAAAACTGGTAGGCAGACGGACAATCAGCCCCAGCATTTT. It specifies CASKTGRQTDNQPQHF. The rearrangement joins TRBV28 to TRBJ1-5; the D is unclear. CDR3 length: 16 amino acids. Germline CDR1 reads MDHEN; CDR2 reads SYDVKM. Trimming stripped 7 bases from V and 3 bases from J, with 19 bases between.

Points on this clone: The same CDR3 also results from other DNA sequences found in this sample. The rearrangement joins TRBV2 to TRBJ1-1; D is ambiguous. Per germline, CDR1 SNHLY and CDR2 FYNNEI. V was cut by 3 bases and J by 4 bases, with 9 bases left in between. The CDR3 runs to 13 residues. Here the CDR3 DNA reads TGTGCCAGCAGTGAGGAAGGTACCACTGAAGCTTTCTTT. It yields the protein CASSEEGTTEAFF.

The J gene is TRBJ1-2, the V gene TRBV23-1; D might be TRBD1 (5 bases). TRBV23-1 is treated as an ORF (open reading frame) with a function not yet certain. V was shortened by 2 bases and J by 6 bases, with 19 bases between the two germline ends. This CDR3 has 16 residues. CDR3 nucleotide sequence: TGCGCCAGCAGTCAAGGCCGGGGACCGCCCGGACATGGCTACACCTTC. It translates to CASSQGRGPPGHGYTF.

This clone has just a few counts. V is TRBV5-1 and J is TRBJ2-3, with D perhaps matching TRBD1 (6 bases). Looked up from germline, CDR1 is SGHRS and CDR2 is YFSETQ. CDR3 length: 16 amino acids. The V and J ends lost 4 bases and 1 base respectively, with 16 bases between them. In DNA form, the CDR3 reads TGCGCCAGCAGCCCCCGGAGTGGGGGCGGCACAGATACGCAGTATTTT. Translating it yields CASSPRSGGGTDTQYF. The full variable domain, with the rest looked up from reference TRBV5-1 and TRBJ2-3, is KAGVTQTPRYLIKTRGQQVTLSCSPISGHRSVSWYQQTPGQGLQFLFEYFSETQRNKGNFPGRFSGRQFSNSRSEMNVSTLELGDSALYLCASSPRSGGGTDTQYFGPGTRLTVL.

The table lists this clone with a few counts. The rearrangement uses TRBV9 and TRBJ2-1; 10 nucleotides match TRBD2. CDR3 length: 16 amino acids. With V trimmed by 3 bases and J by 3 bases, 6 bases remained unmatched. Germline values: CDR1 SGDLS, CDR2 YYNGEE. The CDR3 here is CASSDSSGRYYNEQFF. DNA of the CDR3: TGTGCCAGCAGCGATAGTAGCGGGAGGTACTACAATGAGCAGTTCTTC.

V is TRBV7-9 and J is TRBJ2-7; tentatively, D is TRBD1 or TRBD2 (5 bases each). V was trimmed by 5 bases and J by 1 base, leaving 12 bases between them. From germline, CDR1 is SEHNR and CDR2 FQNEAQ (reference sequence). The CDR3 is 14 amino acids. CDR3 region: CASSQGDGSYEQYF. Written as DNA, the CDR3 is TGTGCCAGCAGCCAAGGGGACGGGTCCTACGAGCAGTACTTC.

Ten or more counts support this clone. The chain links TRBV28 to TRBJ2-7; D might be TRBD2 (5 bases). Germline CDR1 MDHEN, CDR2 SYDVKM. The CDR3 has 15 residues. V gave up 3 bases and J gave up 3 bases, with 15 bases separating them. Here the CDR3 reads CASSFLASSNYEQYF. The CDR3 region has the DNA TGTGCCAGCAGTTTTCTCGCTAGCAGTAACTACGAGCAGTACTTC.

This clone was observed a single time. The chain has TRBV27 and TRBJ1-3, with D tentatively TRBD1 (5 bases). Germline V gene lookup returns CDR1 MNHEY and CDR2 SMNVEV (reference sequence). The CDR3 sequence is 13 residues long. Trimming shortened V by 10 bases and J by 0 bases, and 10 bases separated the two germline ends. The CDR3 nucleotides are TGTGCCACACGACAGAGCTCTGGAAACACCATATATTTT. Protein: CATRQSSGNTIYF.